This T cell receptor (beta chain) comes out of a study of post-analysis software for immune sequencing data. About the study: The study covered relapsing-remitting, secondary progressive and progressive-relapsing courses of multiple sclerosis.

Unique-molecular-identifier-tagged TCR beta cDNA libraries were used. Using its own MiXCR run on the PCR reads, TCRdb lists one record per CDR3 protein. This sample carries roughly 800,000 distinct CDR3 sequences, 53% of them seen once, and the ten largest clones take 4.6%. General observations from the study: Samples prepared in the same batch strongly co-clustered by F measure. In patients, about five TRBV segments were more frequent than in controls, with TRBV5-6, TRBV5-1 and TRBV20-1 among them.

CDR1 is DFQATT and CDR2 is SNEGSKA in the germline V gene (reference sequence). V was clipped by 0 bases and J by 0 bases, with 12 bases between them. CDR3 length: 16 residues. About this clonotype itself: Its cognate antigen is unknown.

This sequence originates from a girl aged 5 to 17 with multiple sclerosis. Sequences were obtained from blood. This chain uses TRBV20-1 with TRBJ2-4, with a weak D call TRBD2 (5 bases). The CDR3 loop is CSARDSDGEAKNIQYF. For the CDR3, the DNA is TGCAGTGCTAGAGATTCGGACGGGGAAGCCAAAAACATTCAGTACTTC.